The rows below give T cell receptor beta chains drawn from one sample of a study of blood T cell repertoires in COVID-19. Repertoires were generated with immunoSEQ multiplex PCR, while TCRdb's copy carries only in-frame clones and drops some. The sample shows more than 110,000 clones, roughly 85% of them seen only once. Sequencing input: peripheral blood. The receptors were gathered from a man in his fifties or sixties with acute or convalescent COVID-19. Each CDR3 is given with its conserved first and last residue. D genes are given only for firm matches. A clone size is listed for some rows: how often the clone was seen (once, few, many), or a class if it is expanded.

TRBV25-1	few	15	TRBJ2-7	TRBD1	CASSESQGAPYEQYF	TGTGCCAGCAGTGAAAGCCAGGGGGCTCCCTACGAGCAGTACTTC
TRBV7-2	-	14	TRBJ2-7	TRBD1	CASSTRTGAYEQYF	TGTGCCAGCAGCACACGGACAGGGGCCTACGAGCAGTACTTC
TRBV18	few	14	TRBJ2-7	-	CASSPPSRSYEQYF	TGTGCCAGCTCACCACCTAGCAGATCCTACGAGCAGTACTTC
TRBV4-2	-	14	TRBJ1-1	-	CASSQDEGYTEAFF	TGTGCCAGCAGCCAAGACGAGGGTTACACTGAAGCTTTCTTT
TRBV19	-	15	TRBJ2-1	-	CASRPSLGTNNEQFF	TGTGCCAGTAGGCCTTCCCTGGGTACTAACAATGAGCAGTTCTTC
TRBV27	few	15	TRBJ2-1	TRBD2	CASSLGLAGYNEQFF	TGTGCCAGCAGTTTAGGACTAGCGGGATACAATGAGCAGTTCTTC
TRBV5-1	-	14	TRBJ1-5	-	CASSPHTGNQPQHF	TGCGCCAGCAGCCCCCACACCGGCAATCAGCCCCAGCATTTT
TRBV12-3/TRBV12-4	-	12	TRBJ1-2	-	CASSPGDYGYTF	TGTGCCAGCAGTCCCGGGGACTATGGCTACACCTTC
TRBV7-3	-	17	TRBJ2-2	TRBD2	CASSHHRREGLTGELFF	TGTGCCAGCAGCCACCACCGGCGGGAGGGCCTCACCGGGGAGCTGTTTTTT
TRBV2	-	16	TRBJ2-3	TRBD1	CASSVRQGVRTDTQYF	TGTGCCAGCAGTGTTCGGCAGGGGGTGCGCACAGATACGCAGTATTTT
TRBV6-5	-	15	TRBJ2-7	-	CASRHGSEVAREQYF	TGTGCCAGCAGACACGGGTCCGAAGTAGCTCGGGAGCAGTACTTC
TRBV28	once	15	TRBJ1-4	TRBD1	CASSIHGQVEEKLFF	TGTGCCAGCAGTATACACGGACAGGTTGAAGAAAAACTGTTTTTT
TRBV10-1	-	16	TRBJ2-7	TRBD2	CASSDQIGLAAYEQYF	TGCGCCAGCAGTGACCAAATAGGACTAGCCGCCTACGAGCAGTACTTC
TRBV6-1	-	15	TRBJ1-5	TRBD1	CASSETGFSNQPQHF	TGTGCCAGCAGTGAGACAGGGTTTAGCAATCAGCCCCAGCATTTT
TRBV7-9	-	13	TRBJ2-3	TRBD2	CASSELAERTQYF	TGTGCCAGCAGTGAACTAGCGGAGCGTACGCAGTATTTT
TRBV4-2	once	15	TRBJ2-7	-	CASSPGGPGFYEQYF	TGTGCCAGCAGCCCCGGGGGGCCAGGTTTCTACGAGCAGTACTTC